These 12 T cell receptor beta chains came from one sample sequenced in a study of T cell repertoires in aging, cancer and after chemotherapy. TRB rearrangements spanning V, D and J were amplified using mixed TRB-A/B primers. TCRdb used MiXCR to reprocess the multiplex PCR reads, holding one entry per CDR3 protein. The sample lists about a thousand distinct CDR3 sequences, about 30% occurring once. Amplification of TCR beta used genomic DNA extracted from peripheral blood. Material for sequencing was blood. Every receptor here comes from a human donor with a solid tumor.

As to this clonotype: A read error may explain this, as a much larger clone is one base away. This chain links TRBV5-4 with TRBJ1-5, with unresolved D. V lost 3 bases and J lost 0, with 10 bases in between. There are 15 residues in the CDR3. Per germline, CDR1 SGHNT and CDR2 YYREEE (reference sequence). The DNA for the CDR3 is TGTGCCAGCAGCTGCCGACGGGATAGCAATCAGCCCCAGCATTTT. Its translation is CASSCRRDSNQPQHF.

Points on this clonotype: This clone may be a read error of a much larger clone one base away. V is TRBV5-5 and J is TRBJ1-2, with 8 bases that match TRBD1. From germline, CDR1 is SGHKS and CDR2 YYEKEE (reference sequence). This CDR3 region has 16 residues. Trimming took 0 bases from V and 9 from J; bases not matched to a gene: 13. The CDR3 sequence is CASSLVAGGTGYSYTF. DNA for the CDR3: TGTGCCAGCAGCTTGGTTGCTGGCGGGACAGGTTATAGCTACACCTTC.

This clonotype was detected only a few times. The chain links TRBV7-9 to TRBJ2-5; tentatively, D is TRBD1 (5 bases). CDR3 length: 14 amino acids. The V gene lost 4 bases and the J gene lost 0 bases, with 9 bases spanning the gap. CDR1 is SEHNR, CDR2 FQNEAQ, per germline (reference sequence). CDR3 DNA: TGTGCCAGCAGCTCCCGACAGAACCAAGAGACCCAGTACTTC. This gives the protein CASSSRQNQETQYF.

In its sample, this clonotype is large. The chain is built from TRBV6-2 or TRBV6-3 and TRBJ1-2; TRBD1 aligns across 7 bases. CDR3 length: 12 residues. The trim removed 8 bases at V and 3 bases at J, leaving 3 bases unmatched. Germline values: CDR1 MNHEY, CDR2 SVGEGT. For the CDR3, the DNA is TGTGCCAGCGGGCAGGGGGACTATGGCTACACCTTC. It specifies CASGQGDYGYTF.

The CDR3 reads CASSRGAQETQYF. CDR3 coding DNA: TGTGCCAGCTCGAGGGGGGCCCAAGAGACCCAGTACTTC. The chain combines TRBV18 with TRBJ2-5; either TRBD1 or TRBD2 may supply D (6 bases each). The V and J ends lost 6 bases and 1 base respectively, with 9 bases between them. The germline gives CDR1 KGHSH, CDR2 LQKENI. This CDR3 spans 13 amino acids. The full variable domain, in which reference TRBV18 and TRBJ2-5 provide the parts outside the CDR3, is NAGVMQNPRHLVRRRGQEARLRCSPMKGHSHVYWYRQLPEEGLKFMVYLQKENIIDESGMPKERFSAEFPKEGPSILRIQQVVRGDSAAYFCASSRGAQETQYFGPGTRLLVL.

This clonotype was seen a handful of times. The V and J genes are TRBV20-1 and TRBJ1-2; 10 bases map to TRBD1. The CDR3 consists of 14 residues. V was clipped by 1 base and J by 2 bases; unmatched bases: 1. The germline CDR1 and CDR2 sequences are DFQATT and SNEGSKA (reference sequence). This CDR3 is CSARGDRGNYGYTF. CDR3 nucleotides: TGCAGTGCTAGAGGGGACAGGGGAAACTATGGCTACACCTTC.

Relative to its sample, this clonotype is large (0.1 to 1%). Here the CDR3 DNA reads TGTGCCAGCAGTTACCAGGACGGATCTAACTATGGCTACACCTTC. It yields the protein CASSYQDGSNYGYTF. The V call is TRBV6-5, the J call TRBJ1-2; D remains unclear. Germline CDR1 is MNHEY and CDR2 is SVGAGI. The CDR3 has 15 amino acids. V was pared by 2 bases and J by 0 bases, with 10 bases between.

Within the sample, this clonotype is large. This chain links TRBV6-5 with TRBJ1-1; tentative D call: TRBD1 (6 bases). Between the trimmed V and J ends, which lost 4 bases and 6 bases, there was a span of 15 bases. Germline CDR1 and CDR2: MNHEY and SVGAGI. The CDR3 covers 14 residues. DNA of the CDR3: TGTGCCAGCAGTTCGGCAGGGGCTTTGGCTGAAGCTTTCTTT. Translated: CASSSAGALAEAFF.

CDR3 amino acids: CASSITSPRDRVNQPQHF. The CDR3 DNA follows: TGTGCCAGTAGTATCACTTCCCCACGGGACAGGGTCAATCAGCCCCAGCATTTT. V gene TRBV19 combines with J gene TRBJ1-5, with 9 bases matching TRBD1. The CDR3 is 18 residues long. V was pared by 3 bases and J by 3 bases, with 12 bases of the junction left unmatched. Looked up from germline, CDR1 is LNHDA and CDR2 is SQIVND (reference sequence).

The rearrangement joins TRBV4-1 to TRBJ2-7; weak D call: TRBD1 (5 bases). V was shortened by 5 bases and J by 1 base, with 9 bases between the two germline ends. The germline V gene encodes CDR1 MGHRA and CDR2 YSYEKL. This CDR3 has 13 residues. CDR3 protein: CASSETVSYEQYV. CDR3 DNA: TGCGCCAGCAGCGAGACAGTTTCCTACGAGCAGTACGTC.

By sample fraction, this clonotype is large. This sequence joins TRBV30 and TRBJ1-1; the D gene is possibly TRBD1 (6 bases). V lost 3 bases, J lost 8 bases, and 13 bases lay in between. The CDR3 contains 12 residues. The V gene's germline CDR1 is GTSNPN and CDR2 SVGIG (reference sequence). The CDR3 loop is CAWRPGAGEAFF. In DNA form, the CDR3 reads TGTGCCTGGAGGCCGGGGGCAGGGGAAGCTTTCTTT. Supplemented by reference TRBV30 and TRBJ1-1, the full variable domain reads SQTIHQWPATLVQPVGSPLSLECTVEGTSNPNLYWYRQAAGRGLQLLFYSVGIGQISSEVPQNLSASRPQDRQFILSSKKLLLSDSGFYLCAWRPGAGEAFFGQGTRLTVV.

About this clonotype: One junction end does not reproduce the germline sequence, and a read error may be involved. V gene TRBV18 combines with J gene TRBJ1-1; D remains unclear. CDR3 length equals 13 residues. Germline CDR1 KGHSH, CDR2 LQKENI. DNA for the CDR3: TGTGCCACCTCACGTGAGGGTAACACTGAAGCTTTCTTT. It specifies CATSREGNTEAFF.